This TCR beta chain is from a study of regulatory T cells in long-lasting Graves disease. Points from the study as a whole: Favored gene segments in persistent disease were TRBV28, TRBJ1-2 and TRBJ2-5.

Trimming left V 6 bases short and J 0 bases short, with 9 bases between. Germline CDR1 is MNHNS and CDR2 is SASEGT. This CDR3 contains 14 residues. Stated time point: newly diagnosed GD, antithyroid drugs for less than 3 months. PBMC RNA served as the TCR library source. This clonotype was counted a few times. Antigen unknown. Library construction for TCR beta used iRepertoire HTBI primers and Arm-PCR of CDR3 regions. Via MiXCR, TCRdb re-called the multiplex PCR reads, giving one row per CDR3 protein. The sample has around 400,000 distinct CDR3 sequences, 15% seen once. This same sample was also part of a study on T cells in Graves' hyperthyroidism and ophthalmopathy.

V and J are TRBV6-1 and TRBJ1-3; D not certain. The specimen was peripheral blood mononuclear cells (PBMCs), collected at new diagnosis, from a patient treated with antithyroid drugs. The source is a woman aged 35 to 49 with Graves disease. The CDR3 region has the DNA TGTGCCAGCAGAGGACTGACCTCTGGAAACACCATATATTTT. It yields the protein CASRGLTSGNTIYF.